This entry lists 27 T cell receptor beta chains sequenced from one sample in a study of monozygotic twins with inflammatory bowel disease (dated 2019 in TCRdb). Libraries were made using 5' RACE. The listed sequencing device is Illumina HiSeq 2500. TCRdb reprocessed the sequencing reads and holds a single record per CDR3 protein sequence, with no DNA. Per the sample table, the count is about 210,000 distinct CDR3 sequences. Around 7.6% of the sample is taken by the ten largest. The source material was blood. These TCRs come from a human donor with ulcerative colitis or Crohn's disease, or a healthy co-twin of an affected twin (not recorded which).

The chain uses TRBV7-9 and TRBJ1-2; TCRdb names TRBD1, which stays unverified in the absence of DNA. Germline CDR1 is SEHNR and CDR2 is FQNEAQ (reference sequence). The CDR3 runs to 13 residues. This chain's CDR3 is CASSLGGADGYTF.

The chain carries TRBV2 and TRBJ2-2; the TCRdb D gene call, TRBD1, has no DNA to confirm it. The CDR3 length is 16 residues. In germline, CDR1 is SNHLY, CDR2 FYNNEI. This chain's CDR3 is CASSEQGRGNTGELFF.

The CDR3 loop reads CASSLGRDITYEQYF. V usage is TRBV5-1 and J usage is TRBJ2-7; the TRBD1 assignment by TCRdb is unverifiable without DNA. CDR1 and CDR2 (germline): SGHRS, YFSETQ. This CDR3 comprises 15 residues.

This rearrangement joins TRBV7-9 to TRBJ2-1; checking the TCRdb D call of TRBD1 is not possible without DNA. There are 15 residues in the CDR3. CDR1 SEHNR and CDR2 FQNEAQ come from the germline V gene (reference sequence). CDR3 sequence reads: CASSPTTGTYNEQFF.

The chain carries TRBV11-2 and TRBJ1-2; TCRdb calls TRBD1, which cannot be checked without DNA. The CDR3 has 16 amino acids. The germline V gene encodes CDR1 SGHAT and CDR2 FQNNGV. The CDR3 protein is CASSVRTGENLYGYTF.

The chain links TRBV30 to TRBJ1-1; TCRdb's D gene call, TRBD1, goes unchecked for lack of DNA. Germline-derived CDR1 and CDR2 are GTSNPN and SVGIG (reference sequence). This CDR3 has 13 amino acids. CDR3 sequence reads: CAWGTGTNTEAFF.

The chain uses TRBV28 and TRBJ2-3; TCRdb returns TRBD1, unconfirmable since there is no DNA. This CDR3 is built from 14 residues. Germline values: CDR1 MDHEN, CDR2 SYDVKM. The CDR3 reads CASLDRRVTDTQYF.

The chain recombines TRBV12-3 or TRBV12-4 with TRBJ1-1. The CDR3 runs to 13 residues. CDR3 sequence reads: CASSPLISTEAFF.

The chain links TRBV5-1 to TRBJ2-1; there is no DNA to check the TCRdb D call of TRBD2. Germline V gene sequence: CDR1 SGHRS, CDR2 YFSETQ. The CDR3 runs to 14 residues. This CDR3 is CASTSVPPENEQFF.

The chain carries TRBV6-1 and TRBJ1-3; TCRdb's assignment of TRBD1 cannot be checked, as there is no DNA. Germline lookup yields CDR1 MNHNS and CDR2 SASEGT. The CDR3 is made up of 16 amino acids. This CDR3 reads CASSERPRGSGNTIYF.

The chain couples TRBV5-1 to TRBJ2-2. From germline, CDR1 is SGHRS and CDR2 YFSETQ. The CDR3 contains 15 residues. CDR3 amino acids: CASSLDGSNTGELFF.

This chain uses TRBV6-5 with TRBJ1-2; TCRdb indicates TRBD1, and absent DNA this call remains unverified. The V gene's germline CDR1 is MNHEY and CDR2 SVGAGI. This CDR3 contains 15 residues. CDR3 protein: CASSSRDGSPAGYTF.

The genes are TRBV5-1 and TRBJ2-3; TCRdb's D call of TRBD1 is untestable without DNA. Looked up from germline, CDR1 is SGHRS and CDR2 is YFSETQ. This CDR3 has 14 residues. CDR3 residues: CASSLTGDTDTQYF.

The chain combines TRBV19 with TRBJ1-1. The CDR3 totals 12 residues. CDR1 LNHDA and CDR2 SQIVND come from the germline V gene (reference sequence). CDR3 sequence: CATAGWGTEAFF.

This chain joins TRBV4-3 and TRBJ2-2. Germline CDR1 and CDR2: LGHNA and YSLEER. The CDR3 has 16 amino acids. CDR3 region: CASSQDRWGSTGELFF.

CDR3 region: CASSPHYQETQYF. V gene TRBV18 combines with J gene TRBJ2-5. The CDR3 is made up of 13 amino acids. Germline V lookup: CDR1 KGHSH, CDR2 LQKENI.

This chain joins TRBV6-2 or TRBV6-3 and TRBJ2-3; there is no DNA to check the TCRdb D call of TRBD2. Germline V lookup: CDR1 MNHEY, CDR2 SVGEGT. This CDR3 comprises 14 residues. CDR3 protein: CASSPRAGSDTQYF.

The chain is built from TRBV11-2 and TRBJ1-3; TCRdb indicates TRBD1, and absent DNA this call remains unverified. Germline CDR1 SGHAT, CDR2 FQNNGV. The CDR3 consists of 15 residues. The CDR3 sequence is CASSRGQASGNTIYF.

The rearrangement uses TRBV20-1 and TRBJ1-1. This CDR3 is built from 13 residues. Per the germline V gene, CDR1 is DFQATT and CDR2 is SNEGSKA (reference sequence). This CDR3 is CSAQSDGNTEAFF.

V usage is TRBV6-1 and J usage is TRBJ1-1; TCRdb designates TRBD1, a call that cannot be tested without DNA. Germline V gene lookup returns CDR1 MNHNS and CDR2 SASEGT. The CDR3 runs 12 residues. This chain's CDR3 is CASSPDRLRAFF.

V is TRBV20-1 and J is TRBJ2-7; TCRdb outputs TRBD1, but without DNA this stays unchecked. The CDR3 covers 14 residues. Per germline, CDR1 DFQATT and CDR2 SNEGSKA (reference sequence). CDR3 protein: CSARGDRGLNEQYF.

The chain carries TRBV6-1 and TRBJ2-3; there is no DNA to check the TCRdb D call of TRBD2. Germline-derived CDR1 and CDR2 are MNHNS and SASEGT. This CDR3 is built from 15 residues. The CDR3 region is CASSDVAGGRDTQYF.

The chain couples TRBV5-6 to TRBJ2-5; TCRdb selects TRBD1, and the lack of DNA leaves this call unchecked. Germline loops: CDR1 SGHDT, CDR2 YYEEEE. The CDR3 has 16 amino acids. The CDR3 loop reads CASSLNTGVVQETQYF.

The rearrangement joins TRBV7-9 to TRBJ1-1. Germline V gene lookup returns CDR1 SEHNR and CDR2 FQNEAQ (reference sequence). This CDR3 spans 13 amino acids. CDR3 region: CASSLEPNTEAFF.

This CDR3 is CASSPNDGGRYEQYF. This chain joins TRBV6-1 and TRBJ2-7; TCRdb picks TRBD2, but there is no DNA to check that call. The CDR3 spans 15 residues. Per germline, CDR1 MNHNS and CDR2 SASEGT.

V and J are TRBV27 and TRBJ2-3; checking the TCRdb D call of TRBD2 is not possible without DNA. CDR1 MNHEY and CDR2 SMNVEV come from the germline V gene (reference sequence). This CDR3 spans 18 amino acids. The chain's CDR3 is CASSPHLGLAGSTDTQYF.

This chain links TRBV18 with TRBJ1-5. CDR3 length: 13 amino acids. CDR1 is KGHSH, CDR2 LQKENI, per germline. This CDR3 is CASSSDLNQPQHF.